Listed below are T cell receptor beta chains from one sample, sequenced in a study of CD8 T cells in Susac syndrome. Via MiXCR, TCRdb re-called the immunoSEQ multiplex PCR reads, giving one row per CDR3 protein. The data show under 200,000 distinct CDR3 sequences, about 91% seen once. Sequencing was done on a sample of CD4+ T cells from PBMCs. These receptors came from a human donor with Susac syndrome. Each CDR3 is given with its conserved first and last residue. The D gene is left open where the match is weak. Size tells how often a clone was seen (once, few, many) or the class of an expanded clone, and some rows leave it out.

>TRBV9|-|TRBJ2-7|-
CASSPPSRSSYEQYF
TGTGCCAGCAGCCCGCCTTCTCGGAGCTCCTACGAGCAGTACTTC
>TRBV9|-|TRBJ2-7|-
CASSVEGRVDEQYF
TGTGCCAGCAGCGTAGAAGGGCGGGTGGACGAGCAGTACTTC
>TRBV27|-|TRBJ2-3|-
CASSSKDTQYF
TGTGCCAGCAGTTCGAAGGATACGCAGTATTTT
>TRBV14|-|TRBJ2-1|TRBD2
CASSQATSGTLDNEQFF
TGTGCCAGCAGCCAAGCAACTAGCGGGACGCTTGACAATGAGCAGTTCTTC
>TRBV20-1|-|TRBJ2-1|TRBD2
CSARLAGTTYNEQFF
TGCAGTGCTAGACTAGCGGGGACTACCTACAATGAGCAGTTCTTC
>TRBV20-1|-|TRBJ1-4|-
CSATKQGLNEKLFF
TGCAGTGCTACCAAGCAGGGGCTAAATGAAAAACTGTTTTTT
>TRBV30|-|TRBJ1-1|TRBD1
CAWDIGAGGKAEAFF
TGTGCCTGGGACATTGGGGCAGGGGGTAAGGCTGAAGCTTTCTTT
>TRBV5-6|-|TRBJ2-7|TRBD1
CASSLRDRGAEQYF
TGTGCCAGCAGCTTGAGGGACAGGGGCGCCGAGCAGTACTTC
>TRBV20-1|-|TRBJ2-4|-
CSARDTSNEAKNIQYF
TGCAGTGCTAGAGATACCTCCAATGAAGCCAAAAACATTCAGTACTTC
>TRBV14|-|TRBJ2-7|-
CASSQRRDPLGYEQYF
TGTGCCAGCAGCCAGCGCCGGGACCCCCTTGGGTACGAGCAGTACTTC
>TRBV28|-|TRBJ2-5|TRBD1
CASSRLGARGRETQYF
TGTGCCAGCAGCAGATTAGGGGCCAGGGGGCGGGAGACCCAGTACTTC
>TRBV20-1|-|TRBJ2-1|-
CSGLDYNEQFF
TGCAGTGGGTTGGATTACAATGAGCAGTTCTTC
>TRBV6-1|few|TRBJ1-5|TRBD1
CASSKKGQGYNQPQHF
TGTGCCAGCAGTAAGAAGGGACAGGGGTATAATCAGCCCCAGCATTTT
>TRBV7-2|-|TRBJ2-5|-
CASSRGYQETQYF
TGTGCCAGCAGTAGGGGGTACCAAGAGACCCAGTACTTC
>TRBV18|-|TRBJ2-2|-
CASSPRSQGYTGELFF
TGTGCCAGCTCACCACGATCCCAGGGGTACACCGGGGAGCTGTTTTTT
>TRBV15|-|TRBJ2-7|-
CATSRAPRLGRYEQYF
TGTGCCACCAGCAGAGCGCCGCGGTTAGGGCGTTACGAGCAGTACTTC
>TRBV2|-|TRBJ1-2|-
CASSEDLGANYGYTF
TGTGCCAGCAGTGAAGATTTGGGAGCTAACTATGGCTACACCTTC
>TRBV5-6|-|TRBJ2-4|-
CASSLGQSRNIQYF
TGTGCCAGCAGCTTGGGTCAGAGTCGAAACATTCAGTACTTC
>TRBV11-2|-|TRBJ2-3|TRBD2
CASSLRMGLAGARTDTQYF
TGTGCCAGCAGCTTAAGGATGGGACTAGCGGGGGCCCGCACAGATACGCAGTATTTT
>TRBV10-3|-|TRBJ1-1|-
CAISDSGAGAAFF
TGTGCCATCAGTGATTCTGGGGCCGGCGCGGCTTTCTTT
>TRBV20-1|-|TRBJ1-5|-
CSAREGLSNQPQHF
TGCAGTGCTAGGGAAGGGTTAAGCAATCAGCCCCAGCATTTT
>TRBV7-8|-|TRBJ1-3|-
CASSLEGGSGNTIYF
TGTGCCAGCAGCCTTGAGGGGGGATCTGGAAACACCATATATTTT
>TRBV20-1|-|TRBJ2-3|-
CSARTGKTDTQYF
TGCAGTGCTAGGACCGGGAAGACAGATACGCAGTATTTT
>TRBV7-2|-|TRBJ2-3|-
CASSLEIALHTQYF
TGTGCCAGCAGCTTAGAAATAGCGTTACATACGCAGTATTTT
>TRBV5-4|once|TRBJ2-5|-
CASSKLGGSWTQYF
TGTGCCAGCAGCAAACTAGGTGGTAGCTGGACCCAGTACTTC
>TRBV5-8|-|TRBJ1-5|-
CASSLEGHHSNQPQHF
TGTGCCAGCAGCTTGGAGGGACACCATAGCAATCAGCCCCAGCATTTT